The 27 T cell receptor beta chains below all came from one sample that was sequenced in a study of blood T cell repertoires in COVID-19 (dated by TCRdb to about 2020). The library came from the immunoSEQ multiplex PCR assay. TCRdb provides this immuneACCESS table in a form limited to in-frame rearrangements. Some clones are lacking; in checked studies, under half of them reflect an unresolved V gene, and why the rest are absent is not known. In this sample the table shows tens of thousands of clones, roughly 83% of which occur a single time. 24% of the sample is held by the ten biggest clonotypes. Sequenced: peripheral blood. These receptors were obtained from a human donor in a cohort sampled during active COVID-19.

This clone has more than one count but fewer than ten. V is TRBV20-1 and J is TRBJ2-2; 7 bases align to TRBD2. Trimming took 6 bases from V and 5 from J; bases not matched to a gene: 9. This CDR3 is built from 14 residues. CDR1 is DFQATT, CDR2 SNEGSKA, per germline (reference sequence). CDR3 nucleotide sequence: TGCAGTGCCAGTTCGGGCGGGAGTACCGGGGAGCTGTTTTTT. It is translated as CSASSGGSTGELFF.

This chain connects TRBV6-6 to TRBJ1-1; 8 bases map to TRBD1. V lost 5 bases, J lost 2 bases, and 13 bases stayed unmatched. The germline CDR1 and CDR2 sequences are MNHNY and SVGAGI (reference sequence). The CDR3 length is 17 residues. In nucleotides, the CDR3 is TGTGCCAGCAGTCACGGACAGGGTTTCACGTATAACACTGAAGCTTTCTTT. Its protein is CASSHGQGFTYNTEAFF.

This clone appeared a single time. The rearrangement links TRBV6-6 to TRBJ1-2; possible D gene TRBD1, 5 bases. V lost 2 bases, J lost 6 bases, and 16 bases lay in between. Germline V CDR1 and CDR2: MNHNY, SVGAGI (reference sequence). The CDR3 runs 15 residues. This CDR3 reads CASSYGGAQSDGYTF. CDR3 nucleotides: TGTGCCAGCAGTTACGGAGGGGCCCAATCGGATGGCTACACCTTC.

CDR3 region: CASTGDYNSPLHF. DNA of the CDR3: TGTGCCAGCACGGGGGACTATAATTCACCCCTCCACTTT. This chain uses TRBV28 with TRBJ1-6, with D possibly TRBD1 on 5 matching bases. Trimming stripped 7 bases from V and 3 bases from J, with 7 bases between. CDR1 is MDHEN and CDR2 is SYDVKM in the germline V gene. The CDR3 runs 13 residues.

This chain joins TRBV7-9 and TRBJ2-6; 7 bases map to TRBD1. CDR3 length equals 15 residues. CDR1 is SEHNR and CDR2 is FQNEAQ in the germline V gene (reference sequence). The trim removed 6 bases at V and 2 bases at J, leaving 4 bases unmatched. CDR3 protein: CASRLDRAGANVLTF. The CDR3 DNA sequence: TGTGCCAGCAGACTCGACAGGGCTGGGGCCAACGTCCTGACTTTC.

V and J are TRBV30 and TRBJ2-6; no definite D call. The CDR3 runs to 13 residues. The V gene lost 3 bases and the J gene lost 0 bases, with 3 bases spanning the gap. Germline CDR1 GTSNPN, CDR2 SVGIG (reference sequence). CDR3 sequence reads: CAWSLSGANVLTF. Here the CDR3 DNA reads TGTGCCTGGAGCCTCTCTGGGGCCAACGTCCTGACTTTC.

This clone has ten or more counts. This chain links TRBV18 with TRBJ1-4; D possibly corresponds to TRBD1 (6 bases). The CDR3 is 14 amino acids. The germline V gene encodes CDR1 KGHSH and CDR2 LQKENI. The V end lost 3 bases, the J end lost 8 bases, and 13 bases lay between the germline ends. DNA of the CDR3: TGTGCCAGCTCACCGGACAGCTCGGGGGAAAAACTGTTTTTT. Translated: CASSPDSSGEKLFF.

This clone was recorded a few times. The gene calls are TRBV19 and TRBJ2-3; 9 nucleotides align to TRBD2. The CDR3 spans 14 residues. In germline, CDR1 is LNHDA, CDR2 SQIVND (reference sequence). J lost 2 bases, V lost 8 bases, and 5 bases had no gene match. The DNA of the CDR3 is TGTGCCAGTGGACTAGCGCTTTCCACAGATACGCAGTATTTT. It is translated as CASGLALSTDTQYF.

This chain links TRBV4-1 with TRBJ1-4; possibly TRBD1 for D (6 bases). Germline CDR1 MGHRA, CDR2 YSYEKL. Trimming removed 0 bases at V and 2 bases at J, with 19 bases between. The CDR3 totals 19 residues. CDR3 sequence reads: CASSQDGVTGSITNEKLFF. In DNA form, the CDR3 reads TGCGCCAGCAGCCAAGATGGAGTAACAGGGTCTATCACTAATGAAAAACTGTTTTTT.

The genes are TRBV30 and TRBJ2-7; tentative D call: TRBD1 (5 bases). V lost 0 bases, J lost 8 bases, and 17 bases lay in between. The germline gives CDR1 GTSNPN, CDR2 SVGIG (reference sequence). CDR3 length: 14 amino acids. Here the CDR3 reads CAWSVGDRLTKQYF. The CDR3 region has the DNA TGTGCCTGGAGTGTAGGCGACAGACTCACGAAGCAGTACTTC.

The chain uses TRBV4-3 and TRBJ2-5; possibly TRBD2 for D (6 bases). V dropped 3 bases and J dropped 1 base, with 15 bases sitting between them. This CDR3 region has 16 residues. From germline, CDR1 is LGHNA and CDR2 YSLEER. The CDR3 sequence: CASSQGGPGAQETQYF. The DNA of the CDR3 is TGCGCCAGCAGCCAGGGGGGACCCGGGGCCCAAGAGACCCAGTACTTC.

V and J are TRBV18 and TRBJ2-7; D possibly corresponds to TRBD1 (5 bases). This CDR3 is built from 13 residues. Germline V gene data show CDR1 as KGHSH and CDR2 as LQKENI. V dropped 3 bases and J dropped 3 bases, with 9 bases sitting between them. The CDR3 protein is CASSPDRDYEQYF. DNA for the CDR3: TGTGCCAGCTCACCCGACAGAGACTACGAGCAGTACTTC.

The gene calls are TRBV30 and TRBJ1-3; 8 bases align to TRBD1. Germline CDR1 is GTSNPN and CDR2 is SVGIG (reference sequence). This CDR3 has 16 amino acids. After removal of 3 bases from V and 4 bases from J, the junction contained 11 bases not matched to a gene. This CDR3 is CAWRGDRQNVGNTIYF. The CDR3 region has the DNA TGTGCCTGGAGGGGGGACAGGCAAAATGTCGGAAACACCATATATTTT.

The V and J genes are TRBV7-2 and TRBJ2-5; D remains unclear. This CDR3 spans 15 amino acids. Trimming took 1 base from V and 5 from J, leaving 14 bases between them. Germline V gives CDR1 SGHTA, CDR2 FQGNSA. CDR3 protein: CASSLGVSTRETQYF. Here the CDR3 DNA reads TGTGCCAGCAGCTTAGGGGTATCGACGCGGGAGACCCAGTACTTC.

The chain couples TRBV6-6 to TRBJ1-2, with TRBD1 matching 10 bases. The V gene end was trimmed by 9 bases and the J gene end by 3 bases; junction bases not matched to a gene: 10. This CDR3 contains 15 residues. Germline V gene lookup returns CDR1 MNHNY and CDR2 SVGAGI (reference sequence). The CDR3 DNA follows: TGTGCCAGTAGTCTTACCGGGACAGGGGACTATGGCTACACCTTC. Its protein is CASSLTGTGDYGYTF.

The gene calls are TRBV7-9 and TRBJ2-5; 12 bases match TRBD2. The CDR3 consists of 15 residues. V shed 5 bases and J 3 bases; nucleotides not matched to a gene: 4. Germline CDR1 reads SEHNR; CDR2 reads FQNEAQ (reference sequence). This chain's CDR3 is CASSDWTSGKETQYF. Here the CDR3 DNA reads TGTGCCAGCAGCGACTGGACTAGCGGGAAAGAGACCCAGTACTTC.

J is TRBJ2-2 and V is TRBV29-1; TRBD2 is a possible D gene (6 bases). V was pared by 5 bases and J by 4 bases, with 11 bases between. Germline CDR1 reads SQVTM; CDR2 reads ANQGSEA. The CDR3 contains 13 residues. CDR3 DNA: TGCAGCGTTCCCGGGAGCGGCACCGGGGAGCTGTTTTTT. It codes for CSVPGSGTGELFF.

The count of this clone is one. The chain combines TRBV7-9 with TRBJ2-3; 11 bases map to TRBD2. The CDR3 has 18 amino acids. V lost 4 bases and J lost 0; bases outside the gene matches: 9. Per the germline V gene, CDR1 is SEHNR and CDR2 is FQNEAQ (reference sequence). CDR3 bases: TGTGCCAGCAGCTCCGGGACTAGCGGACCCCCTAGCACAGATACGCAGTATTTT. It specifies CASSSGTSGPPSTDTQYF.

The chain links TRBV5-4 to TRBJ1-2; TRBD1 agrees at 9 bases. Germline CDR1 reads SGHNT; CDR2 reads YYREEE (reference sequence). The CDR3 totals 15 residues. V was pared by 4 bases and J by 5 bases, with 9 bases of the junction left unmatched. The CDR3 nucleotides are TGTGCCAGCAGCCTACAAACAGGGGGCGGGTATGGCTACACCTTC. Protein sequence: CASSLQTGGGYGYTF.

This chain connects TRBV3-1 (or the pseudogene TRBV3-2) to TRBJ2-1; TRBD2 matches 13 bases. This CDR3 is 17 amino acids long. With 0 bases clipped from V and 7 bases from J, the junction kept 6 bases outside the gene matches. Germline values: CDR1 LGHDT, CDR2 YNNKEL (reference sequence). The CDR3 sequence: CASSQDDRLAGGNEQFF. The DNA of the CDR3 is TGTGCCAGCAGCCAAGATGATCGACTAGCGGGAGGAAATGAGCAGTTCTTC.

With regard to this clone: In the same sample, other DNA sequences code for this CDR3. CDR3 nucleotide sequence: TGTGCCAGCAGTGACTCCCCGGGGACTGAAGCTTTCTTT. Its translation is CASSDSPGTEAFF. The chain carries TRBV6-4 and TRBJ1-1; unclear D gene. The CDR3 totals 13 residues. Per the germline V gene, CDR1 is MRHNA and CDR2 is SNTAGT. V shed 0 bases and J shed 5 bases, with 7 bases lying between them.

This chain connects TRBV28 to TRBJ1-5; D is ambiguous. V was trimmed by 3 bases and J by 5 bases, leaving 5 bases between them. The CDR3 sequence is 12 residues long. Germline V gene lookup returns CDR1 MDHEN and CDR2 SYDVKM. The CDR3 bases are TGTGCCAGCAGTTTCCTAGATCAGCCCCAGCATTTT. This gives the protein CASSFLDQPQHF.

The gene calls are TRBV19 and TRBJ2-7; 11 nucleotides agree with TRBD2. The V gene's germline CDR1 is LNHDA and CDR2 SQIVND (reference sequence). The junction had 7 bases not matched to a gene; V was cut back by 6 bases and J by 6 bases. This CDR3 is built from 14 residues. CDR3 sequence: CASRGSGRALEQYF. The CDR3 nucleotides are TGTGCCAGTAGGGGTAGCGGGAGGGCCCTCGAGCAGTACTTC.

The V call is TRBV18, the J call TRBJ2-2; tentative D call: TRBD2 (6 bases). Trimming shortened V by 0 bases and J by 4 bases, and 12 bases separated the two germline ends. This CDR3 comprises 16 residues. Germline V gene lookup returns CDR1 KGHSH and CDR2 LQKENI. CDR3 residues: CASSPPAEAGTGELFF. DNA for the CDR3: TGTGCCAGCTCACCACCGGCGGAAGCGGGCACCGGGGAGCTGTTTTTT.

Turning to this clone: One junction end does not reproduce the germline sequence, and a read error may be involved. This sample also contains other DNA sequences that code for the same CDR3. The chain joins TRBV28 to TRBJ2-1, with 14 positions matching TRBD2. In germline, CDR1 is MDHEN, CDR2 SYDVKM. The CDR3 extends over 16 amino acids. The CDR3 coding sequence is TGTGCTAGCAGTTTAACCGGGACTAGCGGGAGTTATGAGCAGTTCTTC. This sequence encodes CASSLTGTSGSYEQFF.

V and J are TRBV2 and TRBJ2-7; 10 bases agree with TRBD2. Germline-derived CDR1 and CDR2 are SNHLY and FYNNEI. V trimming: 7 bases; J trimming: 2 bases; junction bases outside the gene matches: 8. CDR3 size: 15 residues. The CDR3 loop is CASTPDGLAAYEQYF. For the CDR3, the DNA is TGTGCCAGCACCCCCGACGGACTAGCGGCCTACGAGCAGTACTTC.

The chain employs TRBV28 and TRBJ1-4, with D tentatively TRBD1 (5 bases). Germline CDR1 and CDR2: MDHEN and SYDVKM. This CDR3 spans 15 amino acids. V was trimmed by 7 bases and J by 6 bases, leaving 18 bases between them. This CDR3 is CASTIRGAEDEKLFF. The CDR3 bases are TGTGCCAGCACCATCCGTGGGGCTGAAGATGAAAAACTGTTTTTT.